This T cell receptor beta chain was documented in a study of OX40 agonist ivuxolimab in advanced cancers. Study outcomes and limitations: Blood T cells, both CD4+ and CD8+, expanded clonally by week 6 at 0.1 to 3.0 mg/kg. More expanded clones were seen, on average, in CD8+ T cells than in CD4+.

Note on this clone: Its antigen is still unknown.

Trimming removed 0 bases at V and 4 bases at J, with 14 bases between. Germline V gives CDR1 SGHDT, CDR2 YYEEEE. The CDR3 is 15 residues long. Here immunoSEQ multiplex PCR was the method, and the copy in TCRdb shows in-frame clones only, minus some. The repertoire has approximately 66,000 clones, 80% to 90% of them found once; the top ten carry under 7.5%. The TCR comes from an adult with an advanced solid tumor such as melanoma, head and neck, liver or kidney cancer. The J gene is TRBJ2-7, the V gene TRBV5-6; D remains ambiguous. Here the sequenced sample was CD4+ or CD8+ T cells sorted from blood, taken in a trial of the OX40 agonist ivuxolimab. As DNA, the CDR3 is TGTGCCAGCAGCTTGGGGCCGACCCTCGGATACGAGCAGTACTTC. It yields the protein CASSLGPTLGYEQYF.